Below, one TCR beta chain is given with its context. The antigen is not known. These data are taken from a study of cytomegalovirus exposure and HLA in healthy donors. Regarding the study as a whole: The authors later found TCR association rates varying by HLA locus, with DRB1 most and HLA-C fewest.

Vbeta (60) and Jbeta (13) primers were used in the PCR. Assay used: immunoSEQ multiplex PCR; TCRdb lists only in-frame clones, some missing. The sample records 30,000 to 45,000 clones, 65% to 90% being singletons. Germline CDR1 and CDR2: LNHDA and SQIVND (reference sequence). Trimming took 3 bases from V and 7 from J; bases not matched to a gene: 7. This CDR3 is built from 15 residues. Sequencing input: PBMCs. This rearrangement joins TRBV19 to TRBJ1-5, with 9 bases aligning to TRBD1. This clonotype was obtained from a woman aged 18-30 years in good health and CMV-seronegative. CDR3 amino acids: CASSIVGTGIQPQHF. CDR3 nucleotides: TGTGCCAGTAGTATCGTTGGGACAGGGATCCAGCCCCAGCATTTT.